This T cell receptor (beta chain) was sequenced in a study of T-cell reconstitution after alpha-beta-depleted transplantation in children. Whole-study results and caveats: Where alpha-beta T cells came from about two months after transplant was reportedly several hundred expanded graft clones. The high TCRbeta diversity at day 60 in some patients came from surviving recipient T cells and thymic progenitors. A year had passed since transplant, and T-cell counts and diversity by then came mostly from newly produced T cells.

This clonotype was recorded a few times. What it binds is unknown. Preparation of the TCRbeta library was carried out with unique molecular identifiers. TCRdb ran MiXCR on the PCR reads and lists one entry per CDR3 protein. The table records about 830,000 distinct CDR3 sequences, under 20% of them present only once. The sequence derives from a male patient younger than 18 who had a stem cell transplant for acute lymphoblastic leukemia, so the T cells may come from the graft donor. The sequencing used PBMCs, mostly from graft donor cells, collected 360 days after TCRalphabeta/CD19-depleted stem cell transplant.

The CDR3 sequence: CSVVSRGFADTQYF. CDR3 DNA: TGCAGCGTTGTATCTAGGGGATTCGCAGATACGCAGTATTTT. This chain uses TRBV29-1 with TRBJ2-3, with D possibly being TRBD1 (5 bases). Germline CDR1 is SQVTM and CDR2 is ANQGSEA. Trimming cost V 4 bases and J 4 bases, with 15 bases left between them. The CDR3 is 14 residues long.